This T cell receptor (beta chain) was observed in a study of blood T cell repertoires in COVID-19 (dated by TCRdb to about 2020). In the study overall: The collaborator samples originated in the United States, Italy and Spain and spanned the acute and convalescent phases of COVID-19. Samples were obtained from the ongoing ImmuneRACE study (first 160 participants) and from 950 to 1,500 subjects provided by 6 global collaborators. Nearly every sample came with metadata listing a de-identified subject ID, COVID-19 status, age in years and sex. The repertoires were released in a freely available public database intended as a resource for research on the immune response to SARS-CoV-2. The material from the prospective study consisted of cDNA or gDNA derived from T cells, B-cell-depleted T cells, or PBMCs. HLA class I and class II types, where available, came from metadata supplied by the sample provider rather than from assay-based typing. The dataset comprised deeply sampled blood TCRbeta repertoires from subjects exposed to, actively infected with, or recovered from COVID-19.

The collaborating institutions used their own protocols to collect whole blood in K2EDTA tubes. For TCRbeta analysis, collaborators shipped samples as frozen whole blood, isolated PBMCs, or DNA extracted from either of those sample types. Study-wide findings and limitations: The amount of clinical and demographic metadata varied by source and participant and was provided uncurated.

TCRbeta CDR3 regions were amplified from genomic DNA using the immunoSEQ Assay, a bias-controlled multiplex PCR. In the paper's pipeline: Nucleated cell counts per sample were estimated from amplification of reference gene primers within the assay. To quantify the absolute abundance of each unique TCRbeta CDR3 rearrangement, sequence reads were collapsed and filtered. For each sample, productive Simpson clonality was calculated by taking the square root of Simpson's diversity index across productive rearrangements. Held by TCRdb, this immuneACCESS table contains in-frame sequences only and omits some clones. Under half of the omission traces to an unresolved V gene where checked; the cause of the rest is unknown. The V and J calls and clone size are taken from that table; D and trimming were inferred from the DNA. The sample records around 54,000 clones, approximately 88% of which are singletons. The ten largest clones take up 2.2% of the sample.

V sheds 2 bases and J sheds 5 bases, leaving 11 bases between their ends. The cysteine opens and the phenylalanine closes a CDR3 of 14 amino acids. The DNA shown is the 42-base CDR3, in frame from base 1. The germline V gene gives CDR1 as SGHRS and CDR2 as YFSETQ. Regarding this clone: Its antigen is unknown. No much larger clone is present one base from it, and per-base qualities are unavailable.

This clonotype originated in a human donor in a cohort sampled during active COVID-19. The sequenced sample consisted of peripheral blood. In this chain, TRBV5-1 is recombined with TRBJ1-5, and perhaps TRBD1 as D gene, on 6 matching bases. The DNA sequence is as follows: TGCGCCAGCAGCTTTGACAGGATGGATCAGCCCCAGCATTTT. Its protein reads: CASSFDRMDQPQHF.